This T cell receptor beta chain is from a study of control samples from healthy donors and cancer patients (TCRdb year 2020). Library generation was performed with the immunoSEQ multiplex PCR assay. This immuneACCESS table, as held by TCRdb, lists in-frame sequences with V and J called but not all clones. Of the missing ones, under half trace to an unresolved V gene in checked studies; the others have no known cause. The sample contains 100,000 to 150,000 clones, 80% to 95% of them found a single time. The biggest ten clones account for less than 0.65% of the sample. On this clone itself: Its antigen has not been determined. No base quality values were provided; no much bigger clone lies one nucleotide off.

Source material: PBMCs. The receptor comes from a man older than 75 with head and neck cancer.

The sequence in DNA is TGTGCCAGCAGTTTTTCATACGAGCAGTACTTC. The resulting protein is CASSFSYEQYF. In this chain, TRBV12-3 or TRBV12-4 is recombined with TRBJ2-7; no D gene is confidently identified. V sheds 3 bases and J sheds 4 bases, leaving 4 bases between their ends. Spanning cysteine to phenylalanine, the CDR3 consists of 11 amino acids. CDR3 DNA is the only sequence kept; it has 33 bases, read in frame from the first base.